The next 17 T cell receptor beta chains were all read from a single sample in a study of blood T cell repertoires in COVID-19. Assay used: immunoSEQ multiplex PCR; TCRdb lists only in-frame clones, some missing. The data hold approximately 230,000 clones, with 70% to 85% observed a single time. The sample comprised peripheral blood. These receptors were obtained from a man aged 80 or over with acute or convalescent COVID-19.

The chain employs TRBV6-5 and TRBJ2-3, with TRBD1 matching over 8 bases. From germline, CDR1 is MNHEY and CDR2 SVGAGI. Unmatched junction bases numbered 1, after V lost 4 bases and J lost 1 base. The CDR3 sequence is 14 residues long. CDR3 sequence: CASSSGGGTDTQYF. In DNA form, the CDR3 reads TGTGCCAGCAGTTCAGGGGGCGGCACAGATACGCAGTATTTT.

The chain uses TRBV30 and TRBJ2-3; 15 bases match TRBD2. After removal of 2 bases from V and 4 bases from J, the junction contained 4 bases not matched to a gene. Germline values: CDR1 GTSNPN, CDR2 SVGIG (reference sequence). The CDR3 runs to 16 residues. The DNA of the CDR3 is TGTGCCTGGAGTCGGTGGACTAGCGGGGGGGCAGATACGCAGTATTTT. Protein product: CAWSRWTSGGADTQYF. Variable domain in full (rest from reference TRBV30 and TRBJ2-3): SQTIHQWPATLVQPVGSPLSLECTVEGTSNPNLYWYRQAAGRGLQLLFYSVGIGQISSEVPQNLSASRPQDRQFILSSKKLLLSDSGFYLCAWSRWTSGGADTQYFGPGTRLTVL.

CDR3 sequence: CASSRTGGNQPQHF. In nucleotides, the CDR3 is TGTGCCAGCAGTAGGACAGGGGGCAATCAGCCCCAGCATTTT. This sequence joins TRBV6-4 and TRBJ1-5, with 9 nucleotides matching TRBD1. The V gene's germline CDR1 is MRHNA and CDR2 SNTAGT. The CDR3 spans 14 residues. With 5 bases clipped from V and 2 bases from J, the junction kept 1 base outside the gene matches.

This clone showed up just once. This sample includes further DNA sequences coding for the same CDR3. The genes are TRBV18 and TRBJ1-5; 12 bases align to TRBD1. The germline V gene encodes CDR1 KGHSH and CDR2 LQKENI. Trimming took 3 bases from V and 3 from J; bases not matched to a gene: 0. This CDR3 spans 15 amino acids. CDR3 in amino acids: CASSPGQGANQPQHF. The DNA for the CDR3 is TGTGCCAGCTCACCGGGACAGGGGGCCAATCAGCCCCAGCATTTT.

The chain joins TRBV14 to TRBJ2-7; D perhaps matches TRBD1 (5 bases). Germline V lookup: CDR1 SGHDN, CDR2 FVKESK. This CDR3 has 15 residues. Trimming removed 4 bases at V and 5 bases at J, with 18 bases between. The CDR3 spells CASSPWTSASNEQYF. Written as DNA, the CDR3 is TGTGCCAGCAGCCCTTGGACATCTGCGTCCAACGAGCAGTACTTC.

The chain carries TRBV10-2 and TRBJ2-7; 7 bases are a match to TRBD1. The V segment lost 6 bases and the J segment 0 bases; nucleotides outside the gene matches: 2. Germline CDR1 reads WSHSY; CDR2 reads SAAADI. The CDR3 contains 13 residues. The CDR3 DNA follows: TGCGCCAGCAGGGACAGGACCTCCTACGAGCAGTACTTC. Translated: CASRDRTSYEQYF.

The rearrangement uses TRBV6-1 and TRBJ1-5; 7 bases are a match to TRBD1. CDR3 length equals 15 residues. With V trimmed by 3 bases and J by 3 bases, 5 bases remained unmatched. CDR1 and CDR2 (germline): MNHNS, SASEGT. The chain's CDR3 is CASSDDRAFNQPQHF. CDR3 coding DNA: TGTGCCAGCAGTGATGACAGGGCATTCAATCAGCCCCAGCATTTT.

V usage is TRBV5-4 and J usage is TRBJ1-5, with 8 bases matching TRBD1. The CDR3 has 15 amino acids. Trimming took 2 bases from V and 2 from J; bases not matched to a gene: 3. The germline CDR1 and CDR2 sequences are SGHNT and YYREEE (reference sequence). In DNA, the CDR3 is TGTGCCAGCAGCTTAGGGACAGGCCGCAATCAGCCCCAGCATTTT. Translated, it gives CASSLGTGRNQPQHF.

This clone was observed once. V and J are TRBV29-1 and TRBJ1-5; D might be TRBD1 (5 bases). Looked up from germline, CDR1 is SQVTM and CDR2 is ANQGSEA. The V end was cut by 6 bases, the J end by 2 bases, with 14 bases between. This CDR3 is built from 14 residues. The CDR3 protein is CSVAGIGGNQPQHF. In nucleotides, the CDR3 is TGCAGCGTGGCGGGGATAGGGGGCAATCAGCCCCAGCATTTT. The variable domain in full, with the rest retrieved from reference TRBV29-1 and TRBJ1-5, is SAVISQKPSRDICQRGTSLTIQCQVDSQVTMMFWYRQQPGQSLTLIATANQGSEATYESGFVIDKFPISRPNLTFSTLTVSNMSPEDSSIYLCSVAGIGGNQPQHFGDGTRLSIL.

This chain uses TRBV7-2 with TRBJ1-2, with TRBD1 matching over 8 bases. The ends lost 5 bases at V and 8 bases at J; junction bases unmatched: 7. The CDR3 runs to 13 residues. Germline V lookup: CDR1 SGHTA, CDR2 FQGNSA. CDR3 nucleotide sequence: TGTGCCAGCAGCCTGGTACAGGGGGTAGGCTACACCTTC. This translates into CASSLVQGVGYTF.

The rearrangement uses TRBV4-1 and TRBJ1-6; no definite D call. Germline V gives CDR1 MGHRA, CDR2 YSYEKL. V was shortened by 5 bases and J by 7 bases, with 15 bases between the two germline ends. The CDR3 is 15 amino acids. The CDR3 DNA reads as TGCGCCAGCAGCTTTCAGACACGGGGAAATTCACCCCTCCACTTT. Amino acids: CASSFQTRGNSPLHF.

The CDR3 loop is CSASRSLRLHF. DNA for the CDR3: TGCAGTGCTAGTAGGAGCCTACGCCTCCACTTT. The chain links TRBV20-1 to TRBJ1-6, with D unresolved. V gave up 3 bases and J gave up 15 bases, with 12 bases separating them. This CDR3 has 11 residues. From germline, CDR1 is DFQATT and CDR2 SNEGSKA (reference sequence).

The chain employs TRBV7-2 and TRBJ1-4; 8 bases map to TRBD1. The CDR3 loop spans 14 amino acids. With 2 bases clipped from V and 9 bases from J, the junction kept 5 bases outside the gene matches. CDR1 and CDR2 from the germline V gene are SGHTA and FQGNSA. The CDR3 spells CASSLTTGVKKLFF. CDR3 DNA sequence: TGTGCCAGCAGCTTAACGACAGGGGTAAAAAAACTGTTTTTT.

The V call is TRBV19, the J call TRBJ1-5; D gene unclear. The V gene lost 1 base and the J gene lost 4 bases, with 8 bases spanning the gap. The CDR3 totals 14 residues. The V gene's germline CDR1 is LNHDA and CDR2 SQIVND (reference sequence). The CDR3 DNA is TGTGCCAGTAGTATAGGGCCAGGTAATCAGCCCCAGCATTTT. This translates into CASSIGPGNQPQHF.

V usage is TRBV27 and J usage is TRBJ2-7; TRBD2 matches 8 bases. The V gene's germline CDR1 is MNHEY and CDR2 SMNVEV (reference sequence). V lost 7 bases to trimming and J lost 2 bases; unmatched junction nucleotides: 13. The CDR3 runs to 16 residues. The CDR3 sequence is CASTPSSGRPTYEQYF. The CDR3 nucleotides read TGTGCCAGCACCCCCAGCAGCGGGAGACCAACCTACGAGCAGTACTTC.

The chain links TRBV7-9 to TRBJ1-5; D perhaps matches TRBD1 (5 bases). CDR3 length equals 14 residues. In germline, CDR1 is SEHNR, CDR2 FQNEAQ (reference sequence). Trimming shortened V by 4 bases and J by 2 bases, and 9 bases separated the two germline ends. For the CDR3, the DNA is TGTGCCAGCAGCTCTCAGGGTGGCAATCAGCCCCAGCATTTT. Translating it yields CASSSQGGNQPQHF.

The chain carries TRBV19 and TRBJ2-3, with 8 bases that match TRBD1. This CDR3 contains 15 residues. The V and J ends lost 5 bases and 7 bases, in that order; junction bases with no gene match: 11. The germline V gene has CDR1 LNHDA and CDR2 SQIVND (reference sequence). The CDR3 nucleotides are TGTGCCAGTAGTTCCGACAGGGGAGTTTTAAATACGCAGTATTTT. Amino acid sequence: CASSSDRGVLNTQYF.